This entry lists 3 T cell receptor beta chains sequenced from one sample in a study of blood T cell repertoires in COVID-19. The data were produced by immunoSEQ multiplex PCR, yet TCRdb's version contains in-frame clones alone and is incomplete. Of 300,000 to 400,000 clones listed, 88% are singletons. The specimen sequenced was peripheral blood. The receptors shown here come from an older woman with COVID-19, enrolled during active disease.

The chain joins TRBV7-8 to TRBJ1-4; a weak D match, TRBD1 (5 bases). This CDR3 contains 15 residues. Germline CDR1 is SGHVS and CDR2 is FQNEAQ. The ends were cut back, 5 bases at V and 1 base at J, with 11 bases in the middle. The CDR3 region has the DNA TGTGCCAGCAGCCACCTCAGGGTAACTAATGAAAAACTGTTTTTT. Protein sequence: CASSHLRVTNEKLFF.

The J gene is TRBJ1-1, the V gene TRBV7-8; a possible D gene is TRBD1 (6 bases). The V end lost 5 bases, the J end lost 1 base, and 11 bases lay between the germline ends. Germline CDR1 and CDR2: SGHVS and FQNEAQ. This CDR3 comprises 14 residues. For the CDR3, the DNA is TGTGCCAGCAGCCTCACACAGGGGAACACTGAAGCTTTCTTT. Its translation is CASSLTQGNTEAFF.

This rearrangement joins TRBV7-9 to TRBJ1-1, with D perhaps matching TRBD1 (5 bases). The V and J ends lost 1 base and 4 bases respectively, with 10 bases between them. CDR3 length equals 14 residues. Germline CDR1 and CDR2: SEHNR and FQNEAQ (reference sequence). DNA of the CDR3: TGTGCCAGCAGCTTAGTCAGGGAGGCCACTGAAGCTTTCTTT. Translating it yields CASSLVREATEAFF.